This T cell receptor beta chain comes out of a study of blood T cell repertoires in COVID-19. Assay: immunoSEQ multiplex PCR; the TCRdb copy retains only in-frame clones and omits some. The sample contains about 34,000 clones, 80% to 90% of which appear only once. There are 13 residues in the CDR3. Trimming took 2 bases from V and 6 from J, leaving 9 bases between them. The V gene's germline CDR1 is MNHNS and CDR2 SASEGT. This receptor was identified in a man between 60 and 75 years old with active COVID-19. The gene calls are TRBV6-1 and TRBJ2-3; maybe TRBD1 (5 bases). Material for sequencing was peripheral blood. The DNA of the CDR3 is TGTGCCAGCAGTGAACTAAGGGGCGATACGCAGTATTTT. Protein: CASSELRGDTQYF.